This paragraph reports one T cell receptor beta chain. The ends lost 4 bases at V and 5 bases at J; junction bases unmatched: 6. The V gene's germline CDR1 is SGDLS and CDR2 YYNGEE. This CDR3 region has 15 residues. This entry belongs to a study of shared clonotypes between healthy human individuals. Study details: Ranging from 18 to 49 in age, donors were a couple of women and three men.

Produced via immunoSEQ multiplex PCR; TCRdb's table is partial and in-frame only. Counted here are more than 1,200,000 clones, 98% to 99% occurring once; the ten biggest clones make up about 0.35%. The TCR originated in a man aged 25 to 45 in good health. Material: naive CD4+ T cells sorted from blood. As to subset: CD45RA+ positively selected. The chain couples TRBV9 to TRBJ2-2; 9 nucleotides align to TRBD2. DNA of the CDR3: TGTGCCAGCAGCCACGGGACTAGCTTTACCGGGGAGCTGTTTTTT. This sequence encodes CASSHGTSFTGELFF.